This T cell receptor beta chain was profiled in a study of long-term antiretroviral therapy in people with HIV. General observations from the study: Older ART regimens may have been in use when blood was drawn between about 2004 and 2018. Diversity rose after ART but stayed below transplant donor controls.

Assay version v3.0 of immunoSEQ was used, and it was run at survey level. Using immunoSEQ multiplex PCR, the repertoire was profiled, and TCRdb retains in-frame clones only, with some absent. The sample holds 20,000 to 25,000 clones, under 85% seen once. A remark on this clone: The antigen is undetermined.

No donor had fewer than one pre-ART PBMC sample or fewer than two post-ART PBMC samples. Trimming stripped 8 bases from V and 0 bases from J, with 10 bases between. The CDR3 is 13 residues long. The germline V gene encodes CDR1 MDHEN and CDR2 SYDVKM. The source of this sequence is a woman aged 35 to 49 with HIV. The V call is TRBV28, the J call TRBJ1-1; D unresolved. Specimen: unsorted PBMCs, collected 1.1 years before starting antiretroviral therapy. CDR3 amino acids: CASLRPMNTEAFF. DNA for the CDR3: TGTGCCAGCCTCAGACCGATGAACACTGAAGCTTTCTTT.